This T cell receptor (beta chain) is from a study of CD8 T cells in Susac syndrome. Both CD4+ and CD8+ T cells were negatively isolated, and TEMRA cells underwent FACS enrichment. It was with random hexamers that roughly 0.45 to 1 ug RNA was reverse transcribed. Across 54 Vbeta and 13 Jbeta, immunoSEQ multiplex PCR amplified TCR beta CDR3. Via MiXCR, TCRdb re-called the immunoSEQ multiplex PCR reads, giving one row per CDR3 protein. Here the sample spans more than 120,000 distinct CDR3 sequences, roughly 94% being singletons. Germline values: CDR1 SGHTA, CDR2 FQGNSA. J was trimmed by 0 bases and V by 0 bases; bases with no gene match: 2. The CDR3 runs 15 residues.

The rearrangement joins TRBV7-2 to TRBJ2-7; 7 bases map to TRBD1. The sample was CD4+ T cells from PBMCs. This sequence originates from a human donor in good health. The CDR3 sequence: CASSLAPGGSYEQYF. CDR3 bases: TGTGCCAGCAGCTTAGCCCCAGGGGGCTCCTACGAGCAGTACTTC.